This is a list of T cell receptor beta chains from one sample in a study of Ad26.COV2.S vaccination and SARS-CoV-2 variants. Clones were sequenced by immunoSEQ multiplex PCR, and TCRdb holds only the in-frame ones, with some missing. Of 450,000 to 550,000 clones detected, roughly 87% appear once; the ten largest clones hold just over 2.5%. The material sequenced was peripheral blood, taken in a trial of Ad26.COV2.S vaccine versus placebo. These receptors were taken from a person aged 18 to 65 who received the Ad26.COV2.S COVID-19 vaccine or a placebo. Both conserved end residues are part of each CDR3. Fields, in order: D gene, clone size, J gene, V gene, CDR3 protein, CDR3 DNA. The D gene is left open where the match is weak. Clone sizes are given selectively: once, few, many, or a class where the clone is expanded.

d_gene: -; abundance: -; j_gene: TRBJ1-6; v_gene: TRBV5-1; CDR3aa: CASSLARLSSYNSPLHF; CDR3nt: TGCGCCAGCAGCTTGGCCCGGCTGAGCTCCTATAATTCACCCCTCCACTTT
d_gene: -; abundance: -; j_gene: TRBJ2-5; v_gene: TRBV7-2; CDR3aa: CASSGETQYF; CDR3nt: TGTGCCAGCAGTGGAGAGACCCAGTACTTC
d_gene: -; abundance: -; j_gene: TRBJ2-1; v_gene: TRBV18; CDR3aa: CASWWRAEGDEQFF; CDR3nt: TGTGCCAGCTGGTGGCGAGCGGAGGGCGATGAGCAGTTCTTC
d_gene: TRBD1; abundance: -; j_gene: TRBJ1-5; v_gene: TRBV4-2; CDR3aa: CASSQENRGRGQPQHF; CDR3nt: TGTGCCAGCAGCCAAGAAAACAGGGGGCGCGGACAGCCCCAGCATTTT
d_gene: TRBD2; abundance: -; j_gene: TRBJ2-1; v_gene: TRBV4-1; CDR3aa: CASSQGGGRATYNEQFF; CDR3nt: TGCGCCAGCAGCCAAGGAGGTGGGAGGGCGACCTACAATGAGCAGTTCTTC
d_gene: -; abundance: -; j_gene: TRBJ2-3; v_gene: TRBV18; CDR3aa: CASSPHLTDTQYF; CDR3nt: TGTGCCAGCTCACCTCACTTGACAGATACGCAGTATTTT
d_gene: -; abundance: -; j_gene: TRBJ1-5; v_gene: TRBV2; CDR3aa: CASSSGDQPQHF; CDR3nt: TGTGCCAGCAGTTCGGGGGATCAGCCCCAGCATTTT
d_gene: TRBD1; abundance: -; j_gene: TRBJ2-7; v_gene: TRBV5-1; CDR3aa: CATRDRVFGEQYF; CDR3nt: TGCGCCACCCGGGACAGGGTCTTTGGGGAGCAGTACTTC
d_gene: -; abundance: -; j_gene: TRBJ2-3; v_gene: TRBV10-3; CDR3aa: CAISPGSTDTQYF; CDR3nt: TGTGCCATCAGTCCTGGGAGCACAGATACGCAGTATTTT
d_gene: TRBD1; abundance: -; j_gene: TRBJ2-7; v_gene: TRBV4-1; CDR3aa: CASSQEATGVREQYF; CDR3nt: TGCGCCAGCAGCCAAGAGGCGACAGGGGTACGGGAGCAGTACTTC
d_gene: -; abundance: -; j_gene: TRBJ1-5; v_gene: TRBV2; CDR3aa: CASSGGVGNQPQHF; CDR3nt: TGTGCCAGCAGTGGAGGGGTCGGCAATCAGCCCCAGCATTTT
d_gene: -; abundance: -; j_gene: TRBJ2-5; v_gene: TRBV14; CDR3aa: CASSPGWGRETQYF; CDR3nt: TGTGCCAGCAGCCCGGGTTGGGGAAGAGAGACCCAGTACTTC
d_gene: -; abundance: -; j_gene: TRBJ1-1; v_gene: TRBV5-6; CDR3aa: CASSLAEAFF; CDR3nt: TGTGCCAGCAGCTTGGCTGAAGCTTTCTTT
d_gene: -; abundance: once; j_gene: TRBJ1-4; v_gene: TRBV19; CDR3aa: CASNALGGGEKLFF; CDR3nt: TGTGCCAGTAACGCACTAGGGGGGGGCGAAAAACTGTTTTTT
d_gene: -; abundance: -; j_gene: TRBJ1-2; v_gene: TRBV7-9; CDR3aa: CASSLASTARGYGYTF; CDR3nt: TGTGCCAGCAGCTTAGCGTCGACCGCCCGGGGCTATGGCTACACCTTC
d_gene: -; abundance: -; j_gene: TRBJ1-2; v_gene: TRBV5-4; CDR3aa: CASSLSWGENYGYTF; CDR3nt: TGTGCCAGCAGCTTGAGTTGGGGGGAGAACTATGGCTACACCTTC
d_gene: -; abundance: -; j_gene: TRBJ2-5; v_gene: TRBV5-4; CDR3aa: CASSLFKVGETQYF; CDR3nt: TGTGCCAGCAGCTTATTTAAGGTAGGAGAGACCCAGTACTTC
d_gene: -; abundance: -; j_gene: TRBJ1-4; v_gene: TRBV6-5; CDR3aa: CASSSGLTDNEKLFF; CDR3nt: TGTGCCAGCAGTTCGGGACTGACGGATAATGAAAAACTGTTTTTT
d_gene: -; abundance: -; j_gene: TRBJ1-2; v_gene: TRBV19; CDR3aa: CASRRSQGNYGYTF; CDR3nt: TGTGCCAGTAGACGTTCACAGGGTAACTATGGCTACACCTTC
d_gene: TRBD1; abundance: -; j_gene: TRBJ1-4; v_gene: TRBV28; CDR3aa: CASSITGGDEKLFF; CDR3nt: TGTGCCAGCAGTATAACAGGGGGCGATGAAAAACTGTTTTTT
d_gene: -; abundance: -; j_gene: TRBJ1-6; v_gene: TRBV19; CDR3aa: CASSLSYLLPPLHF; CDR3nt: TGTGCCAGTAGCCTAAGCTACCTCCTTCCTCCCCTCCACTTT
d_gene: TRBD2; abundance: once; j_gene: TRBJ2-5; v_gene: TRBV29-1; CDR3aa: CSAGLAEETQYF; CDR3nt: TGCAGCGCGGGACTAGCGGAAGAGACCCAGTACTTC
d_gene: -; abundance: -; j_gene: TRBJ2-2; v_gene: TRBV30; CDR3aa: CAWSGTAWTGELFF; CDR3nt: TGTGCCTGGAGTGGGACCGCGTGGACCGGGGAGCTGTTTTTT
d_gene: TRBD2; abundance: once; j_gene: TRBJ2-3; v_gene: TRBV7-8; CDR3aa: CASSTRTSRLTDTQYF; CDR3nt: TGTGCCAGCAGCACGAGGACTAGCCGCCTCACAGATACGCAGTATTTT
d_gene: -; abundance: -; j_gene: TRBJ1-4; v_gene: TRBV9; CDR3aa: CASSADLGRGEKLFF; CDR3nt: TGTGCCAGCAGCGCCGACCTAGGACGGGGTGAAAAACTGTTTTTT
d_gene: -; abundance: -; j_gene: TRBJ1-1; v_gene: TRBV4-3; CDR3aa: CASSQDQRVVTEAFF; CDR3nt: TGCGCCAGCAGCCAAGATCAAAGGGTGGTCACTGAAGCTTTCTTT
d_gene: -; abundance: -; j_gene: TRBJ1-5; v_gene: TRBV5-1; CDR3aa: CASSLEGLSNQPQHF; CDR3nt: TGCGCCAGCAGCTTGGAGGGCCTTAGCAATCAGCCCCAGCATTTT
d_gene: -; abundance: -; j_gene: TRBJ1-5; v_gene: TRBV7-2; CDR3aa: CASSPQGYQPQHF; CDR3nt: TGTGCCAGCAGCCCACAGGGTTATCAGCCCCAGCATTTT
d_gene: TRBD1; abundance: -; j_gene: TRBJ1-4; v_gene: TRBV5-1; CDR3aa: CASSMDERRQGGEKLFF; CDR3nt: TGCGCCAGCAGCATGGATGAGAGGCGACAGGGGGGAGAAAAACTGTTTTTT
d_gene: -; abundance: -; j_gene: TRBJ1-2; v_gene: TRBV10-3; CDR3aa: CAISESGTVGRGYTF; CDR3nt: TGTGCCATCAGTGAGTCTGGGACGGTTGGTCGAGGCTACACCTTC
d_gene: -; abundance: -; j_gene: TRBJ1-1; v_gene: TRBV2; CDR3aa: CASKTEAFF; CDR3nt: TGTGCCAGCAAGACTGAAGCTTTCTTT
d_gene: -; abundance: -; j_gene: TRBJ2-1; v_gene: TRBV11-1; CDR3aa: CASSSEDWGEQFF; CDR3nt: TGTGCCAGCAGCTCCGAGGACTGGGGCGAGCAGTTCTTC
d_gene: -; abundance: -; j_gene: TRBJ1-3; v_gene: TRBV7-9; CDR3aa: CASSLLFGTIYF; CDR3nt: TGTGCCAGCAGCTTATTGTTCGGCACCATATATTTT
d_gene: -; abundance: -; j_gene: TRBJ2-7; v_gene: TRBV7-2; CDR3aa: CASSLRDGYEQYF; CDR3nt: TGTGCCAGCAGCTTAAGGGACGGCTACGAGCAGTACTTC
d_gene: -; abundance: -; j_gene: TRBJ2-1; v_gene: TRBV5-1; CDR3aa: CASSFGRHNEQFF; CDR3nt: TGCGCCAGCAGCTTCGGTCGCCACAATGAGCAGTTCTTC
d_gene: -; abundance: -; j_gene: TRBJ1-5; v_gene: TRBV27; CDR3aa: CATRGGNQPQHF; CDR3nt: TGTGCCACGCGGGGGGGCAATCAGCCCCAGCATTTT
d_gene: -; abundance: -; j_gene: TRBJ2-2; v_gene: TRBV14; CDR3aa: CASSQAVNTGELFF; CDR3nt: TGTGCCAGCAGCCAAGCGGTGAACACCGGGGAGCTGTTTTTT
d_gene: TRBD2; abundance: -; j_gene: TRBJ2-3; v_gene: TRBV3-1/TRBV3-2; CDR3aa: CASSRGGGLGDTQYF; CDR3nt: TGTGCCAGCAGCCGCGGGGGGGGGCTCGGAGATACGCAGTATTTT
d_gene: -; abundance: -; j_gene: TRBJ2-1; v_gene: TRBV28; CDR3aa: CASSLSYNEQFF; CDR3nt: TGTGCCAGCAGTCTCTCCTACAATGAGCAGTTCTTC